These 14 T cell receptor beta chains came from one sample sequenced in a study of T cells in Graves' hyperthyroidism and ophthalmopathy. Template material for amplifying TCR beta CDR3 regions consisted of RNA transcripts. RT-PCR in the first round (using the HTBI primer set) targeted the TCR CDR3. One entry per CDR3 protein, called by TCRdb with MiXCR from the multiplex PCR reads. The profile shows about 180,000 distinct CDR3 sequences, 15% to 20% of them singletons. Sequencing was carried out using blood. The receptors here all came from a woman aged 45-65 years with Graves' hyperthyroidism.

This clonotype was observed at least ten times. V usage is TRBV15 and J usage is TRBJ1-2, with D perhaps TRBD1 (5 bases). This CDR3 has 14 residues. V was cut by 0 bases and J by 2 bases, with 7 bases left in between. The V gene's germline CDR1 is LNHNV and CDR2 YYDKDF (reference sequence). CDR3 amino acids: CATSRDRGNYGYTF. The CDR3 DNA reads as TGTGCCACCAGCAGAGATCGGGGGAACTATGGCTACACCTTC.

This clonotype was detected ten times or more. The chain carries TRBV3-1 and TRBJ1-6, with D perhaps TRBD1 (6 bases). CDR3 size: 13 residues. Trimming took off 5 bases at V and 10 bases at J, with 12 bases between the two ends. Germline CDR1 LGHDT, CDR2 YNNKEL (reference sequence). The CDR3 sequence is CASSIGGRSPLHF. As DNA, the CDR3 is TGTGCCAGCAGCATAGGGGGGCGGTCACCCCTCCACTTT.

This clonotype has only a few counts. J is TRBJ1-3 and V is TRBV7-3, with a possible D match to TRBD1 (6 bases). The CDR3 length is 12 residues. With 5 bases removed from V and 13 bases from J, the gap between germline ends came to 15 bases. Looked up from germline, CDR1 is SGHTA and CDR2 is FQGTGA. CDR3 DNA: TGTGCCAGCAGCCAAAGCCCAGGGGAGATATATTTT. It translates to CASSQSPGEIYF.

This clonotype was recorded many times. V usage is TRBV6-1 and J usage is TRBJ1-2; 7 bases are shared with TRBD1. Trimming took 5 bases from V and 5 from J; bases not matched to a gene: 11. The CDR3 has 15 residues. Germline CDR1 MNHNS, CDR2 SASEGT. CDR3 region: CASSFSDRSIYGYTF. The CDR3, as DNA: TGTGCCAGCAGTTTCTCGGACAGGAGCATTTATGGCTACACCTTC.

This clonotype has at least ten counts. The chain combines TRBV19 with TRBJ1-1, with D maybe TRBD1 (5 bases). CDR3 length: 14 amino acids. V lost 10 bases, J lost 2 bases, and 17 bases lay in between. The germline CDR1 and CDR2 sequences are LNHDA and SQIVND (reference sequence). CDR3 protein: CATDPGQPNTEAFF. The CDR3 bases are TGTGCCACCGATCCAGGGCAGCCAAACACTGAAGCTTTCTTT.

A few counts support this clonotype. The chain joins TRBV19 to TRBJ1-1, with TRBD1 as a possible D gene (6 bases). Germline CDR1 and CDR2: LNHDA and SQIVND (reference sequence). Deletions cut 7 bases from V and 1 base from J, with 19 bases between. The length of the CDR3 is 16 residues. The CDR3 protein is CASKTGGGLGNTEAFF. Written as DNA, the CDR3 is TGTGCCAGTAAAACCGGGGGGGGGCTAGGGAACACTGAAGCTTTCTTT.

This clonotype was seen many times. CDR3: CASRQGNTGELFF. CDR3 DNA sequence: TGTGCCAGCAGACAGGGGAACACCGGGGAGCTGTTTTTT. The J gene is TRBJ2-2, the V gene TRBV3-1; weak D call: TRBD1 (6 bases). V lost 6 bases and J lost 1, with 6 bases in between. This CDR3 has 13 amino acids. Germline V gives CDR1 LGHDT, CDR2 YNNKEL (reference sequence).

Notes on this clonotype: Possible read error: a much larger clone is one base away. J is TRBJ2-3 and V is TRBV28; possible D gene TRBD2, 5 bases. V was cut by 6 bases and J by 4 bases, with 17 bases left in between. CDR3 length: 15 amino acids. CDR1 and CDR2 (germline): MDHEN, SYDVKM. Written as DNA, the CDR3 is TGTGCCAGCAGACCAGCGGATGGGGTATCAGATACGCAGTATTTT. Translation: CASRPADGVSDTQYF. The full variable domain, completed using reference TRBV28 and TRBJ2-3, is DVKVTQSSRYLVKRTGEKVFLECVQDMDHENMFWYRQDPGLGLRLIYFSYDVKMKEKGDIPEGYSVSREKKERFSLILESASTNQTSMYLCASRPADGVSDTQYFGPGTRLTVL.

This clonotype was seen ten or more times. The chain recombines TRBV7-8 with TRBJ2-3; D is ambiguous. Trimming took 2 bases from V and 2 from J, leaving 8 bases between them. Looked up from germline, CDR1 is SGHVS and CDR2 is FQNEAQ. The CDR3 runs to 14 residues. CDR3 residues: CASSLYGPTDTQYF. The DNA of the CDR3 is TGTGCCAGCAGCTTATACGGACCCACAGATACGCAGTATTTT. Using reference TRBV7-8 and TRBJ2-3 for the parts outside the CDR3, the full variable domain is GAGVSQSPRYKVAKRGQDVALRCDPISGHVSLFWYQQALGQGPEFLTYFQNEAQLDKSGLPSDRFFAERPEGSVSTLKIQRTQQEDSAVYLCASSLYGPTDTQYFGPGTRLTVL.

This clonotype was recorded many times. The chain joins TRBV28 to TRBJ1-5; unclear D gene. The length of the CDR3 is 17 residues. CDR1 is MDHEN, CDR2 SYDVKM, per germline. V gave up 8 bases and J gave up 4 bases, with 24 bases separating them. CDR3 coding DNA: TGTGCCAGCGCCCCTCTTCGGACTAATCATGTAAATCAGCCCCAGCATTTT. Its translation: CASAPLRTNHVNQPQHF.

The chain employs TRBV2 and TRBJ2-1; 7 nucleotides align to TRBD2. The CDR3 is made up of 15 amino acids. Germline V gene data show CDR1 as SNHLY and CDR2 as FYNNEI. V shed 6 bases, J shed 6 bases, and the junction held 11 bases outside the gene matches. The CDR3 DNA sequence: TGTGCCAGCAGCGTCGCTAGCGGTATTTTCAATGAGCAGTTCTTC. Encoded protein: CASSVASGIFNEQFF.

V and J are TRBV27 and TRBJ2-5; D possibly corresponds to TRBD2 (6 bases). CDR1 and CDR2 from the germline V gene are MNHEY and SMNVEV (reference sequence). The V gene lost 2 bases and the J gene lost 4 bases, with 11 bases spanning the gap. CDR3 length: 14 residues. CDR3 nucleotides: TGTGCCAGCAGTTTAAGGGAGGCCCCAGAGACCCAGTACTTC. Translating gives CASSLREAPETQYF.

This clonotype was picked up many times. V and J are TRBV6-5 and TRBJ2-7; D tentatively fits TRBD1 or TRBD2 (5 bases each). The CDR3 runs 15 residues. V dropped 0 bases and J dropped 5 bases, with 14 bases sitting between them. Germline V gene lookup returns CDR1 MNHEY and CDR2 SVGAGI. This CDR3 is CASSYSKGTGNEQYF. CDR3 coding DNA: TGTGCCAGCAGTTACTCGAAAGGGACCGGGAACGAGCAGTACTTC.

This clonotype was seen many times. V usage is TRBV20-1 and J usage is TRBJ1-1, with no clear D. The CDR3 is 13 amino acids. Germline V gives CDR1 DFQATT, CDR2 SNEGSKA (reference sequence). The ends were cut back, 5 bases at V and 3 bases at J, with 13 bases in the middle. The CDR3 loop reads CSALDEIDTEAFF. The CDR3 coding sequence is TGCAGTGCTCTAGACGAGATCGACACTGAAGCTTTCTTT.